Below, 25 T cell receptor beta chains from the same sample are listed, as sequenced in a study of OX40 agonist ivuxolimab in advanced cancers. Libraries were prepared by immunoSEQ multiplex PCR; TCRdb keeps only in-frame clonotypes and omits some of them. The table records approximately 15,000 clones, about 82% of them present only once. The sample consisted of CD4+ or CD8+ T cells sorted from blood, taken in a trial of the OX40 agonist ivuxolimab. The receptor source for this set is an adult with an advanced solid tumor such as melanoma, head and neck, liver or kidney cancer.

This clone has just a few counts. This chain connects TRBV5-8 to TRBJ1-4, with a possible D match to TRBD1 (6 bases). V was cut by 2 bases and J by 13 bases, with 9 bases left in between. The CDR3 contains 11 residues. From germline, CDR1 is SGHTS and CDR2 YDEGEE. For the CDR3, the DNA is TGTGCCAGCAGCTTAGGGGGTGGACTGTTTTTT. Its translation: CASSLGGGLFF.

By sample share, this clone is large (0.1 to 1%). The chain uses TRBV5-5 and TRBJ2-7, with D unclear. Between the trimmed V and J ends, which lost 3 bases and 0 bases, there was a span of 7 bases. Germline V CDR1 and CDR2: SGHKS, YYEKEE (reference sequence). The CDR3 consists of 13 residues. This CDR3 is CASSYASSYEQYF. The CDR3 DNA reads TGTGCCAGCAGCTACGCCAGCTCCTACGAGCAGTACTTC.

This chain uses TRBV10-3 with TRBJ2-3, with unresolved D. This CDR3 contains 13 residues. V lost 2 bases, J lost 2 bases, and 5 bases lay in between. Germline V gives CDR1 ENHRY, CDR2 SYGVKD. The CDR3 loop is CAISEPYTDTQYF. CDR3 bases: TGTGCCATCAGTGAGCCTTACACAGATACGCAGTATTTT.

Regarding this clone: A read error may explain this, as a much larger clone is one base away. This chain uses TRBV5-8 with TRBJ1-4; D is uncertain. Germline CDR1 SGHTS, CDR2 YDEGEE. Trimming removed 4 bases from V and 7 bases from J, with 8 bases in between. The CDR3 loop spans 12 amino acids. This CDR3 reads CASSPLGEKLFF. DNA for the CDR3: TGTGCCAGCAGCCCCCTGGGTGAAAAACTGTTTTTT.

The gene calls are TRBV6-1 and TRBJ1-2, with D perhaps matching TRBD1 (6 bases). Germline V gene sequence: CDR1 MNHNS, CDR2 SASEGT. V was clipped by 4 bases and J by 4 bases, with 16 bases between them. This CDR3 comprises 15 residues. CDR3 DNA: TGTGCCAGCAGTGGATGGGAAGACAGGCTCTATGGCTACACCTTC. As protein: CASSGWEDRLYGYTF.

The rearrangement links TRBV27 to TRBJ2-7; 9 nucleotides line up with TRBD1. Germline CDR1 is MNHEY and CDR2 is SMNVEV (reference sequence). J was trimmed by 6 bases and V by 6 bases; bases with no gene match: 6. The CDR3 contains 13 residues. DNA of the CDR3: TGTGCCAGCAGCCTGGACAGGGGAAGCGAGCAGTACTTC. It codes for CASSLDRGSEQYF.

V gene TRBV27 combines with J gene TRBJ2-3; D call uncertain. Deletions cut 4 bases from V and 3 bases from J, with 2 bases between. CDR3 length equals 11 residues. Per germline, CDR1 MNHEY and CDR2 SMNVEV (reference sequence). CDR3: CASSSTDTQYF. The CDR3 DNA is TGTGCCAGCAGTTCAACAGATACGCAGTATTTT.

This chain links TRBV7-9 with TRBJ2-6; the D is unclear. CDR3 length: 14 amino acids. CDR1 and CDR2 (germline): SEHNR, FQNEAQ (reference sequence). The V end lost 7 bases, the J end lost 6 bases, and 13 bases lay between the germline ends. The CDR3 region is CASTILGEANVLTF. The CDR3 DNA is TGTGCCAGCACAATTCTTGGAGAGGCCAACGTCCTGACTTTC.

In DNA, the CDR3 is TGTGCCAGCAGTGAAGAAAAGGCAGGGGCGACGAACACTGAAGCTTTCTTT. Protein product: CASSEEKAGATNTEAFF. The chain couples TRBV6-1 to TRBJ1-1; D might be TRBD1 (6 bases). The CDR3 loop spans 17 amino acids. Germline V gene data show CDR1 as MNHNS and CDR2 as SASEGT. V was trimmed by 1 base and J by 1 base, leaving 16 bases between them.

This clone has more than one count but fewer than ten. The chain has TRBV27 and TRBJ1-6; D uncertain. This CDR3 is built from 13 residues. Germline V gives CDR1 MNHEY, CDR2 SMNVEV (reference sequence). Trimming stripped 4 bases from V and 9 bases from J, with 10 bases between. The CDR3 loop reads CASSSHGISPLHF. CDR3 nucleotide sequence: TGTGCCAGCAGTTCGCACGGGATTTCACCCCTCCACTTT.

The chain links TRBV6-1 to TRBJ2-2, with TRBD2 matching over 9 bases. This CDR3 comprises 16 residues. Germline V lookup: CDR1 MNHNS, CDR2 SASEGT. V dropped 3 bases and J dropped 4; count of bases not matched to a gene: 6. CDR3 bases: TGTGCCAGCAGTGAGAGCGCGGGGGGGTCCACCGGGGAGCTGTTTTTT. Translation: CASSESAGGSTGELFF.

CDR3 residues: CASSIHSVGEKLFF. The CDR3 DNA follows: TGTGCCAGTAGTATACATTCCGTGGGGGAAAAACTGTTTTTT. J is TRBJ1-4 and V is TRBV19; no definite D call. V was clipped by 2 bases and J by 8 bases, with 12 bases between them. The germline CDR1 and CDR2 sequences are LNHDA and SQIVND (reference sequence). This CDR3 comprises 14 residues.

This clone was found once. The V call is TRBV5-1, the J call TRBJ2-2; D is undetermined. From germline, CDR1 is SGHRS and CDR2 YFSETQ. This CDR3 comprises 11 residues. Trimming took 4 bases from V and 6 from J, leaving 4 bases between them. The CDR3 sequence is CASSLPGELFF. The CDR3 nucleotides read TGCGCCAGCAGCCTCCCCGGGGAGCTGTTTTTT.

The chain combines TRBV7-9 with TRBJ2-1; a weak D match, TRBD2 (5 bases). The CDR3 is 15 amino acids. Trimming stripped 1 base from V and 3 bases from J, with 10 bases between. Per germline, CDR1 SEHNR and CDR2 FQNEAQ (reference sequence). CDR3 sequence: CASSLVGEFYNEQFF. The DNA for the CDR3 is TGTGCCAGCAGCTTAGTCGGGGAATTCTACAATGAGCAGTTCTTC. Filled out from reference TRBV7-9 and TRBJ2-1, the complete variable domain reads DTGVSQNPRHKITKRGQNVTFRCDPISEHNRLYWYRQTLGQGPEFLTYFQNEAQLEKSRLLSDRFSAERPKGSFSTLEIQRTEQGDSAMYLCASSLVGEFYNEQFFGPGTRLTVL.

The CDR3 DNA follows: TGTGCCAGCACTTGGGACGGCGGAACCACAGATACGCAGTATTTT. It yields the protein CASTWDGGTTDTQYF. This chain uses TRBV2 with TRBJ2-3; D is perhaps TRBD1 or TRBD2 (5 bases each). Trimming pared 7 bases from V and 2 bases from J, leaving 16 bases between. Germline V CDR1 and CDR2: SNHLY, FYNNEI. CDR3 length: 15 amino acids.

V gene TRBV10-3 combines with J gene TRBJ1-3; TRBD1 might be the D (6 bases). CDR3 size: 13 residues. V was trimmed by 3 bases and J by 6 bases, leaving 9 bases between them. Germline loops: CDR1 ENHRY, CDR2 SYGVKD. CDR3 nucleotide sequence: TGTGCCATCAGTGATCAGGGGACAAACACCATATATTTT. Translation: CAISDQGTNTIYF.

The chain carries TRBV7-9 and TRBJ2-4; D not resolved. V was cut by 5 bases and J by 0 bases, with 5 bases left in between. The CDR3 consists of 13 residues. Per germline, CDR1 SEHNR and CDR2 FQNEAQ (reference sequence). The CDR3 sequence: CASSTLAKNIQYF. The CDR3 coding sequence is TGTGCCAGCAGCACATTAGCCAAAAACATTCAGTACTTC.

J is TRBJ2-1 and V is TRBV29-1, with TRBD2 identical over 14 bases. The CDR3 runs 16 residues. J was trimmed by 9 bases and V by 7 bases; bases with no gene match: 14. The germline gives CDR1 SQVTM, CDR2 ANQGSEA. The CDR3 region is CSGGTSGSHFRAEQFF. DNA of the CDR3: TGCAGCGGGGGGACTAGCGGGAGTCACTTTCGAGCTGAGCAGTTCTTC.

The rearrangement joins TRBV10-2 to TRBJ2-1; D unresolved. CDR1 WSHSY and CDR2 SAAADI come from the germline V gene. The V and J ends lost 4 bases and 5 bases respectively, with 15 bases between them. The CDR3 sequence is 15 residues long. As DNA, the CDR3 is TGCGCCAGCAGTGGTCGACATTCAGACCACAATGAGCAGTTCTTC. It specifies CASSGRHSDHNEQFF.

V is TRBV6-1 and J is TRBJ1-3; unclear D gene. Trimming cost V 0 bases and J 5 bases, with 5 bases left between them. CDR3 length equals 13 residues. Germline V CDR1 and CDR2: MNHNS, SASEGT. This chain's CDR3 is CASSEAWRNTIYF. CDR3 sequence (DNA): TGTGCCAGCAGTGAAGCGTGGCGAAACACCATATATTTT.

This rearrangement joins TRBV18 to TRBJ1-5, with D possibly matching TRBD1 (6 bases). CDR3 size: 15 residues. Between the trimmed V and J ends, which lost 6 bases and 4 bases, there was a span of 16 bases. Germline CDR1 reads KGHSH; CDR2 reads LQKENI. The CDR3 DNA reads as TGTGCCAGCTCCCCCGGGAGGGGGGAGAATCAGCCCCAGCATTTT. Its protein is CASSPGRGENQPQHF. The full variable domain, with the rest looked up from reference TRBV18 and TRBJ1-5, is NAGVMQNPRHLVRRRGQEARLRCSPMKGHSHVYWYRQLPEEGLKFMVYLQKENIIDESGMPKERFSAEFPKEGPSILRIQQVVRGDSAAYFCASSPGRGENQPQHFGDGTRLSIL.

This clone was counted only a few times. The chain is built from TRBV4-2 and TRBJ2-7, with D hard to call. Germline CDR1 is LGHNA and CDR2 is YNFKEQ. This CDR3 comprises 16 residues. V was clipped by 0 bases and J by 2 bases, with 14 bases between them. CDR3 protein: CASSQEKTPSAYEQYF. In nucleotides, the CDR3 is TGTGCCAGCAGCCAAGAGAAAACTCCCTCAGCCTACGAGCAGTACTTC.

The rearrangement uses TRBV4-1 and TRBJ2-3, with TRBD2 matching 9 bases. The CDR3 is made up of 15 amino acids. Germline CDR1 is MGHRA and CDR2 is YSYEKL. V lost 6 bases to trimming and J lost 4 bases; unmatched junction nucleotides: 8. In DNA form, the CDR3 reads TGCGCCAGCAGGTACCTAGCGGGATTGGCAGATACGCAGTATTTT. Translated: CASRYLAGLADTQYF.

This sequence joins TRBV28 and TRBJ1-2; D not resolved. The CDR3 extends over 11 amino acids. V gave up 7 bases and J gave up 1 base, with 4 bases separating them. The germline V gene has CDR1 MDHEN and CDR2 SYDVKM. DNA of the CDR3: TGTGCCAGCACCAGTAACTATGGCTACACCTTC. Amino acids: CASTSNYGYTF.

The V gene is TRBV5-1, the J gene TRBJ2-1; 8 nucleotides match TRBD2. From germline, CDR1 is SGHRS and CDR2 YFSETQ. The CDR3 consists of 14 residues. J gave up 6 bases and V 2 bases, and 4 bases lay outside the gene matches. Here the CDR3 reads CASSFPLAGNEQFF. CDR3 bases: TGCGCCAGCAGCTTCCCCCTAGCGGGCAATGAGCAGTTCTTC.